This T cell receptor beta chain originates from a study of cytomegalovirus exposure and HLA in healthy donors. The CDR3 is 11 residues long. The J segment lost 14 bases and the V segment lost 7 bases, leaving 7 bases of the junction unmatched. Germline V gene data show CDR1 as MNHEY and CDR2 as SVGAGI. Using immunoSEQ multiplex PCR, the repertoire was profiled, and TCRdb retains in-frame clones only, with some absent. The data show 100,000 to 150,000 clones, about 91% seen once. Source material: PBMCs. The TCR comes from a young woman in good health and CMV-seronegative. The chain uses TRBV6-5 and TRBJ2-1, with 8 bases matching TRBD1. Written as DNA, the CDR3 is TGTGCCAGCACCTTCGGGGACAGGAAGTTCTTC. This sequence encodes CASTFGDRKFF.